Listed below are T cell receptor beta chains from one sample, sequenced in a study of monozygotic twins with cystic fibrosis. Generated by immunoSEQ multiplex PCR, the TCRdb table keeps only in-frame clones and is missing some. The sample includes just under 20,000 clones, about 90% of them seen just once. Input material: blood. The receptors were sampled from a girl aged 2-10 years with cystic fibrosis. CDR3s include the opening cysteine and the closing phenylalanine or tryptophan. Fields, in order: CDR3 DNA, CDR3 protein, J gene, D gene, clone size, V gene. D genes are given only for firm matches. Clone size is shown for a subset of rows, as once, few, many or a class of expanded clone.

CDR3nt: TGTGCCAGCAGTGAGGGGAGCGGATACTACGAGCAGTACTTC
CDR3aa: CASSEGSGYYEQYF
j_gene: TRBJ2-7
d_gene: .
abundance: .
v_gene: TRBV27

CDR3nt: TGTGCCAGCAGCCCCTCGACAGGGCGGGGTCAGCCCCAGCATTTT
CDR3aa: CASSPSTGRGQPQHF
j_gene: TRBJ1-5
d_gene: TRBD1
abundance: once
v_gene: TRBV6-5

CDR3nt: TGTGCCATCAGTGACCCACAGGTTCTTGGGAGCAATCAGCCCCAGCATTTT
CDR3aa: CAISDPQVLGSNQPQHF
j_gene: TRBJ1-5
d_gene: .
abundance: .
v_gene: TRBV10-3

CDR3nt: TGCAGCGTTGGGAGGGGCACAGAGGCTATGAACACTGAAGCTTTCTTT
CDR3aa: CSVGRGTEAMNTEAFF
j_gene: TRBJ1-1
d_gene: .
abundance: .
v_gene: TRBV29-1

CDR3nt: TGTGCCAGAAGCCTCACCGGCAAGGGATCCTTGGGCGAGCAGTACTTC
CDR3aa: CARSLTGKGSLGEQYF
j_gene: TRBJ2-7
d_gene: .
abundance: .
v_gene: TRBV5-3

CDR3nt: TGCAGTGCTAGAGGTGGGGAGACCCAGTACTTC
CDR3aa: CSARGGETQYF
j_gene: TRBJ2-5
d_gene: .
abundance: few
v_gene: TRBV20-1

CDR3nt: TGTGCCAGCAGTTTACGGCTAGCTTTCTCCTACGAGCAGTACTTC
CDR3aa: CASSLRLAFSYEQYF
j_gene: TRBJ2-7
d_gene: .
abundance: .
v_gene: TRBV28

CDR3nt: TGTGCCAGCAGCACGGGACTAGCGCTACAAGAGACCCAGTACTTC
CDR3aa: CASSTGLALQETQYF
j_gene: TRBJ2-5
d_gene: TRBD2
abundance: .
v_gene: TRBV9

CDR3nt: TGCGCCAGCAGCTTGGGAGGGACAGGGGGCGCAGATACGCAGTATTTT
CDR3aa: CASSLGGTGGADTQYF
j_gene: TRBJ2-3
d_gene: TRBD1
abundance: .
v_gene: TRBV5-1

CDR3nt: TGTGCCAGCAGCTCGGGGACAGGTTCCTACGAGCAGTACTTC
CDR3aa: CASSSGTGSYEQYF
j_gene: TRBJ2-7
d_gene: TRBD1
abundance: once
v_gene: TRBV7-6

CDR3nt: TGTGCCAGCTCACCCGTTGGCGGGGAGCTGTTTTTT
CDR3aa: CASSPVGGELFF
j_gene: TRBJ2-2
d_gene: .
abundance: .
v_gene: TRBV18

CDR3nt: TGTGCCAGCAGCTATTCCAGGCGACAAGAGACCCAGTACTTC
CDR3aa: CASSYSRRQETQYF
j_gene: TRBJ2-5
d_gene: .
abundance: .
v_gene: TRBV7-6

CDR3nt: TGTGCCAGCTCACCGAACACGAACACTGAAGCTTTCTTT
CDR3aa: CASSPNTNTEAFF
j_gene: TRBJ1-1
d_gene: .
abundance: few
v_gene: TRBV18

CDR3nt: TGTGCCAGCAGTCCATCGGGACACGATGACTACGAGCAGTACTTC
CDR3aa: CASSPSGHDDYEQYF
j_gene: TRBJ2-7
d_gene: .
abundance: .
v_gene: TRBV27

CDR3nt: TGTGCCAGCAGCTCCGGACAGCTAACCTACAATGAGCAGTTCTTC
CDR3aa: CASSSGQLTYNEQFF
j_gene: TRBJ2-1
d_gene: .
abundance: once
v_gene: TRBV5-4

CDR3nt: TGTGCCAGCAGCCAAGACGGACAGAGCGAGCAGTACTTC
CDR3aa: CASSQDGQSEQYF
j_gene: TRBJ2-7
d_gene: .
abundance: once
v_gene: TRBV28

CDR3nt: TGCAGCGTTGAAGTTGCAGGGCTGAACACTGAAGCTTTCTTT
CDR3aa: CSVEVAGLNTEAFF
j_gene: TRBJ1-1
d_gene: .
abundance: .
v_gene: TRBV29-1

CDR3nt: TGTGCCAGCAGATTTACTGCCGGGCCTGGAGTAGATACGCAGTATTTT
CDR3aa: CASRFTAGPGVDTQYF
j_gene: TRBJ2-3
d_gene: .
abundance: .
v_gene: TRBV7-2

CDR3nt: TGTGCCAGCAGCTTCGGGGCCCCTGGAAACACCATATATTTT
CDR3aa: CASSFGAPGNTIYF
j_gene: TRBJ1-3
d_gene: .
abundance: .
v_gene: TRBV4-2

CDR3nt: TGTGCCAGCAGCTCAAGACAGGCAACTAATGAAAAACTGTTTTTT
CDR3aa: CASSSRQATNEKLFF
j_gene: TRBJ1-4
d_gene: .
abundance: .
v_gene: TRBV7-9

CDR3nt: TGTGCCGGGGAGAAAGAAGGAAAACTGTTTTTT
CDR3aa: CAGEKEGKLFF
j_gene: TRBJ1-4
d_gene: .
abundance: .
v_gene: TRBV19

CDR3nt: TGTGCCAGCAGTGGATCTCCAGAGTATAGCAATCAGCCCCAGCATTTT
CDR3aa: CASSGSPEYSNQPQHF
j_gene: TRBJ1-5
d_gene: .
abundance: .
v_gene: TRBV6-1

CDR3nt: TGTGCCAGCAGCTTGGGTGCGACAGGGGTGGGTGAAGCTTTCTTT
CDR3aa: CASSLGATGVGEAFF
j_gene: TRBJ1-1
d_gene: TRBD1
abundance: .
v_gene: TRBV5-4

CDR3nt: TGTGCCAGCAGTACCGGACAGGGAACAGATACGCAGTATTTT
CDR3aa: CASSTGQGTDTQYF
j_gene: TRBJ2-3
d_gene: TRBD1
abundance: .
v_gene: TRBV27

CDR3nt: TGTGCCTGGAACACAGGGGGACCCTCACCCCTCCACTTT
CDR3aa: CAWNTGGPSPLHF
j_gene: TRBJ1-6
d_gene: TRBD1
abundance: once
v_gene: TRBV30

CDR3nt: TGTGCCAGCAGCCAACTGCGGACTAGCGGGGGGGCCTCGGAGTCAGATACGCAGTATTTT
CDR3aa: CASSQLRTSGGASESDTQYF
j_gene: TRBJ2-3
d_gene: TRBD2
abundance: .
v_gene: TRBV4-2

CDR3nt: TGTGCCAGCAGTGGGGACAAGAACACCGGGGAGCTGTTTTTT
CDR3aa: CASSGDKNTGELFF
j_gene: TRBJ2-2
d_gene: .
abundance: few
v_gene: TRBV6-4

CDR3nt: TGTGCCAGCAGCCAAGGCGCCAGCCGACAAGAGACCCAGTACTTC
CDR3aa: CASSQGASRQETQYF
j_gene: TRBJ2-5
d_gene: .
abundance: .
v_gene: TRBV5-4

CDR3nt: TGTGCCAGTACCCAGGGCTTCACTGAAGCTTTCTTT
CDR3aa: CASTQGFTEAFF
j_gene: TRBJ1-1
d_gene: .
abundance: few
v_gene: TRBV19

CDR3nt: TGTGCCAGCAGTGACCGGGACAGTTCACCCCTCCACTTT
CDR3aa: CASSDRDSSPLHF
j_gene: TRBJ1-6
d_gene: TRBD1
abundance: once
v_gene: TRBV6-4

CDR3nt: TGTGCCAGCAGCCCAGCTAGCGGGGGGAGCACAGATACGCAGTATTTT
CDR3aa: CASSPASGGSTDTQYF
j_gene: TRBJ2-3
d_gene: TRBD2
abundance: .
v_gene: TRBV7-9

CDR3nt: TGTGCCAGCAGCTTCAGACAGGGCGGTCAGCCCCAGCATTTT
CDR3aa: CASSFRQGGQPQHF
j_gene: TRBJ1-5
d_gene: TRBD1
abundance: .
v_gene: TRBV5-6

CDR3nt: TGTGCCAGCAGCTTAATGGGACTAGCGCGACTGGAGCCCAACAATGAGCAGTTCTTC
CDR3aa: CASSLMGLARLEPNNEQFF
j_gene: TRBJ2-1
d_gene: TRBD2
abundance: .
v_gene: TRBV7-2

CDR3nt: TGTGCCAGCAGCCAGGCCCGGGACAGAGAAGCTTTCTTT
CDR3aa: CASSQARDREAFF
j_gene: TRBJ1-1
d_gene: TRBD1
abundance: .
v_gene: TRBV14

CDR3nt: TGTGCCAGCAGCTACCGCCTCGGGACTGAAGCTTTCTTT
CDR3aa: CASSYRLGTEAFF
j_gene: TRBJ1-1
d_gene: .
abundance: .
v_gene: TRBV5-4

CDR3nt: TGTGCCAGCAGCTCGGTTCTCGACAGGGATGACTATGGCTACACCTTC
CDR3aa: CASSSVLDRDDYGYTF
j_gene: TRBJ1-2
d_gene: TRBD1
abundance: .
v_gene: TRBV13

CDR3nt: TGTGCCAGCAGTTTCCTTATTGCCCCCCGTTACGAGCAGTACTTC
CDR3aa: CASSFLIAPRYEQYF
j_gene: TRBJ2-7
d_gene: .
abundance: .
v_gene: TRBV27

CDR3nt: TGTGCCAGCAGCCCTGGGACTATAAGAGAGCAGTACTTC
CDR3aa: CASSPGTIREQYF
j_gene: TRBJ2-7
d_gene: TRBD2
abundance: .
v_gene: TRBV5-6

CDR3nt: TGTGCCAGCAGCGTAGAAGGGACAGGGGGTTTTGAAAAACTGTTTTTT
CDR3aa: CASSVEGTGGFEKLFF
j_gene: TRBJ1-4
d_gene: TRBD1
abundance: .
v_gene: TRBV9

CDR3nt: TGTGCCAGCAGCCAGTGGGACATTGGGGGTAATGAAAAACTGTTTTTT
CDR3aa: CASSQWDIGGNEKLFF
j_gene: TRBJ1-4
d_gene: .
abundance: .
v_gene: TRBV28

CDR3nt: TGTGCCAGTAGTTCCAGGGCAGATACGCAGTATTTT
CDR3aa: CASSSRADTQYF
j_gene: TRBJ2-3
d_gene: .
abundance: once
v_gene: TRBV19

CDR3nt: TGTGCCAGCAGTTTACGCAATAGCGGGAGGTCTCGTGAGCAGTTCTTC
CDR3aa: CASSLRNSGRSREQFF
j_gene: TRBJ2-1
d_gene: TRBD2
abundance: .
v_gene: TRBV27

CDR3nt: TGCGCCAGCAGCTTAAGGGGCGGACAGATGAACACTGAAGCTTTCTTT
CDR3aa: CASSLRGGQMNTEAFF
j_gene: TRBJ1-1
d_gene: .
abundance: .
v_gene: TRBV5-1

CDR3nt: TGTGCCAGCAGCCCAGCCTTCGAGCTAATCTATGGCTACACCTTC
CDR3aa: CASSPAFELIYGYTF
j_gene: TRBJ1-2
d_gene: .
abundance: .
v_gene: TRBV27

CDR3nt: TGTGCCAGCAGCTTAGAGTATTTGGGGATTGGTGACACTGAAGCTTTCTTT
CDR3aa: CASSLEYLGIGDTEAFF
j_gene: TRBJ1-1
d_gene: .
abundance: .
v_gene: TRBV7-9

CDR3nt: TGTGCCAGTGGATCGGGTTCTAGTGGGAACACTGAAGCTTTCTTT
CDR3aa: CASGSGSSGNTEAFF
j_gene: TRBJ1-1
d_gene: .
abundance: few
v_gene: TRBV19

CDR3nt: TGTGCCAGCAGCTGGGATTCCTCCTACGAGCAGTACTTC
CDR3aa: CASSWDSSYEQYF
j_gene: TRBJ2-7
d_gene: .
abundance: .
v_gene: TRBV7-9